Included here is one T cell receptor (beta chain) sequence, with context. Its specificity is not known. This specimen includes other DNA sequences encoding the same CDR3. CDR3 length: 15 amino acids. Germline V CDR1 and CDR2: SGHNT, YYREEE (reference sequence). Trimming removed 2 bases at V and 4 bases at J, with 15 bases between. This specimen comes from a study of CD4+ T cells in melanoma. Profiling relied on immunoSEQ multiplex PCR, and the TCRdb table lists in-frame clones only, not all of them. The profile shows around 13,000 clones, about 74% of them singletons. General study points: Reportedly, melanoma neoantigen-specific CD4+ T cells showed varied differentiation states. CD8+ T cell, macrophage and B cell function reportedly correlated with neoantigen-specific CD4+ T cells.

The specimen sequenced was cells from a culture (not recorded whether cultured in vitro). The chain joins TRBV5-4 to TRBJ1-2, with a weak D call TRBD1 (6 bases). The clonotype comes from a human donor with melanoma. The CDR3 here is CASSLEQGRGYGYTF. The CDR3 DNA sequence: TGTGCCAGCAGCTTAGAACAGGGACGGGGCTATGGCTACACCTTC.